This T cell receptor (beta chain) was sequenced in a study of spatial heterogeneity in lung cancer. Time point in this sample: blood at routine non-recurrence follow-up after resection. Whole RNA was taken from tumor, nontumor lung or frozen PBMC; it was then sequenced unsorted. TCRdb re-called the 5' RACE reads through MiXCR, storing one row per CDR3 protein. The data hold 95,000 to 130,000 distinct CDR3 sequences, with 10% to 15% observed a single time. Germline CDR1 reads SGDLS; CDR2 reads YYNGEE. The CDR3 consists of 11 residues. Between the trimmed V and J ends, which lost 4 bases and 8 bases, there was a span of 10 bases. This clonotype came up a few times.

This clonotype was sampled from a male donor with early-stage non-small cell lung cancer. The V gene is TRBV9, the J gene TRBJ2-7, with D tentatively TRBD2 (7 bases). The sample consisted of PBMCs, taken at follow-up. CDR3 nucleotide sequence: TGTGCCAGCAGCCGGGGGGCCCAGCAGTACTTC. Protein product: CASSRGAQQYF.